The present entry profiles one T cell receptor beta chain with its context. Its antigen is unknown. A much larger clone is a single base away; this may be a read error. Germline V gene sequence: CDR1 SEHNR, CDR2 FQNEAQ (reference sequence). V dropped 2 bases and J dropped 3; count of bases not matched to a gene: 8. CDR3 length: 17 residues. This sample is part of a study of T-cell memory formation after mild COVID-19. Study-level findings and limits: Cross-reactive memory apparently joined, as some responding clones appeared in pre-infection memory.

TCRdb reanalysed the 5' RACE reads using MiXCR and keeps one entry per CDR3 protein. The data contain around 130,000 distinct CDR3 sequences, 14% to 15% of them seen just once; the ten biggest clones take up less than 30%. This TCR was sampled from an adult woman who had mild COVID-19 (a few samples of this study predate the infection). Cell type and time point are not known. J is TRBJ2-3 and V is TRBV7-9, with 10 bases identical to TRBD2. The specimen was PBMCs or a T cell subset sorted from them (not recorded which). The CDR3 sequence is CASSLLVGLAMTDTQYF. The CDR3 DNA reads TGTGCCAGCAGCTTATTGGTGGGACTAGCGATGACAGATACGCAGTATTTT.